The 3 T cell receptor beta chains below all came from one sample that was sequenced in a study of response to subunit inactivated influenza vaccine. MiXCR, run by TCRdb on the RT-PCR reads, gives a single entry per CDR3 protein. The table shows more than 450,000 distinct CDR3 sequences, with around 10% occurring only once. This sample also appeared in a second study, on T cells expressing NK-cell markers. According to that study: Making the TCR beta cDNA relied on 5'RACE template switching with UMIs.

This sample comprised PBMCs from blood, obtained on the day of vaccination. These receptors originate from a man aged 45-60 years who received an inactivated influenza vaccine.

This clonotype has more than one count but fewer than ten. The V and J genes are TRBV12-3 or TRBV12-4 and TRBJ2-1, with 12 bases matching TRBD2. This CDR3 has 17 residues. V lost 1 base to trimming and J lost 3 bases; unmatched junction nucleotides: 4. The DNA for the CDR3 is TGTGCCAGCAGTTTAGGACTAGCGGGAGTTGGCTACAATGAGCAGTTCTTC. It codes for CASSLGLAGVGYNEQFF.

This clonotype was seen more than once but under ten times. The rearrangement uses TRBV5-8 and TRBJ1-1; 7 bases match TRBD1. Germline CDR1 SGHTS, CDR2 YDEGEE. This CDR3 region has 13 residues. The V gene end was trimmed by 0 bases and the J gene end by 11 bases; junction bases not matched to a gene: 7. The CDR3 nucleotides are TGTGCCAGCAGCTTGGACAGGGGAATTAGGGCTTTCTTT. It translates to CASSLDRGIRAFF.

This clonotype was found a few times. The V and J genes are TRBV4-3 and TRBJ2-7, with D possibly TRBD2 on 5 matching bases. Germline loops: CDR1 LGHNA, CDR2 YSLEER. Trimming left V 0 bases short and J 3 bases short, with 12 bases between. This CDR3 region has 15 residues. CDR3 DNA: TGCGCCAGCAGCCAAGATCGTAGGACTGGCTACGAGCAGTACTTC. This codes for CASSQDRRTGYEQYF.